Below are 17 T cell receptor beta chains sequenced from a single sample in a study of blood T cell repertoires in COVID-19. Generated by immunoSEQ multiplex PCR, the TCRdb table keeps only in-frame clones and is missing some. This table holds 270,000 or so clones, under 95% found once. The sample comprised PBMCs or T cells enriched from blood (not recorded which). All receptors derive from a man aged 35-49 years who had been exposed to COVID-19.

The CDR3 region has the DNA TGTGCCAGCAGCCAAGGAGCGGGGGCGTTATCCTACGAGCAGTACTTC. This codes for CASSQGAGALSYEQYF. The chain joins TRBV3-1 (or the pseudogene TRBV3-2) to TRBJ2-7; 8 positions agree with TRBD2. V lost 1 base, J lost 1 base, and 6 bases stayed unmatched. Germline CDR1 and CDR2: LGHDT and YNNKEL (reference sequence). This CDR3 comprises 16 residues.

V is TRBV6-5 and J is TRBJ1-1, with 10 bases fitting TRBD1. The V and J ends lost 6 bases and 5 bases, in that order; junction bases with no gene match: 9. The V gene's germline CDR1 is MNHEY and CDR2 SVGAGI. This CDR3 has 15 residues. The CDR3 spells CASRRLGTGETEAFF. For the CDR3, the DNA is TGTGCCAGCAGACGACTCGGGACAGGGGAAACTGAAGCTTTCTTT.

The chain uses TRBV7-2 and TRBJ2-1; D perhaps matches TRBD2 (7 bases). The CDR3 has 14 amino acids. In germline, CDR1 is SGHTA, CDR2 FQGNSA. V was shortened by 4 bases and J by 12 bases, with 19 bases between the two germline ends. CDR3 in DNA: TGTGCCAGCAGCTCCCAGGCGGGGGCTGGTACGCAGTTCTTC. It translates to CASSSQAGAGTQFF.

The chain carries TRBV27 and TRBJ2-7; 7 nucleotides line up with TRBD2. The trim removed 4 bases at V and 1 base at J, leaving 7 bases unmatched. This CDR3 is built from 15 residues. The germline V gene has CDR1 MNHEY and CDR2 SMNVEV (reference sequence). CDR3 nucleotides: TGTGCCAGCAGTTCCCTAGCGGCAAGTTCCTACGAGCAGTACTTC. Translating gives CASSSLAASSYEQYF.

The chain combines TRBV7-2 with TRBJ1-3; 8 positions match TRBD1. In germline, CDR1 is SGHTA, CDR2 FQGNSA. Trimming cost V 5 bases and J 0 bases; bases outside gene matches: 3. CDR3 length: 15 amino acids. The CDR3 protein is CASSGTGGSGNTIYF. DNA of the CDR3: TGTGCCAGCAGCGGAACAGGGGGCTCTGGAAACACCATATATTTT.

This sequence joins TRBV7-9 and TRBJ1-1; a weak D match, TRBD1 (6 bases). In germline, CDR1 is SEHNR, CDR2 FQNEAQ (reference sequence). The CDR3 is 15 residues long. Trimming took 5 bases from V and 9 from J, leaving 22 bases between them. This CDR3 reads CASSPGREPGHKAFF. The CDR3 DNA reads as TGTGCCAGCAGCCCGGGGAGGGAACCGGGACATAAAGCTTTCTTT.

This chain connects TRBV9 to TRBJ2-1; 11 bases align to TRBD2. V shed 0 bases and J 9 bases; nucleotides not matched to a gene: 5. The length of the CDR3 is 15 residues. The germline gives CDR1 SGDLS, CDR2 YYNGEE. The CDR3 coding sequence is TGTGCCAGCAGCGTAGAAACAACTAGCGGGAGTGAGCAGTTCTTC. Amino acid sequence: CASSVETTSGSEQFF.

This clone was counted a single time. V gene TRBV7-9 combines with J gene TRBJ1-4, with D possibly being TRBD1 (5 bases). Per the germline V gene, CDR1 is SEHNR and CDR2 is FQNEAQ (reference sequence). The V end lost 5 bases, the J end lost 0 bases, and 16 bases lay between the germline ends. The CDR3 totals 17 residues. CDR3 coding DNA: TGTGCCAGCAGCCCCTTGGGTGCGGGGGCAACTAATGAAAAACTGTTTTTT. Translation gives CASSPLGAGATNEKLFF.

The V gene is TRBV16, the J gene TRBJ1-2; 9 bases are a match to TRBD1. Germline lookup yields CDR1 KGHSY and CDR2 FQNENV. Trimming took 2 bases from V and 5 from J; bases not matched to a gene: 6. The CDR3 totals 15 residues. The DNA of the CDR3 is TGTGCCAGCAGCCAAACGAGACAGGGGGAATATGGCTACACCTTC. Amino acid sequence: CASSQTRQGEYGYTF.

The V gene is TRBV10-3, the J gene TRBJ2-7, with TRBD2 matching 11 bases. This CDR3 has 17 residues. The germline V gene encodes CDR1 ENHRY and CDR2 SYGVKD. Trimming removed 0 bases from V and 4 bases from J; junction bases left unmatched: 8. In DNA form, the CDR3 reads TGTGCCATCAGTGAGTCGAACCCACTAGCGGGAGAGTACGAGCAGTACTTC. This encodes CAISESNPLAGEYEQYF.

The V gene is TRBV11-2, the J gene TRBJ2-7; possible D gene TRBD2, 6 bases. Germline CDR1 reads SGHAT; CDR2 reads FQNNGV. This CDR3 has 12 residues. V lost 5 bases and J 6 bases, leaving 11 bases between the germline ends. CDR3: CASSLRLGEQYF. CDR3 bases: TGTGCCAGCAGCCTGCGACTAGGCGAGCAGTACTTC.

The chain recombines TRBV18 with TRBJ2-5; tentatively, D is TRBD2 (6 bases). CDR3 length: 14 amino acids. Trimming removed 1 base at V and 2 bases at J, with 8 bases between. Germline values: CDR1 KGHSH, CDR2 LQKENI. In DNA, the CDR3 is TGTGCCAGCTCACCACTCGGACTACAAGAGACCCAGTACTTC. It codes for CASSPLGLQETQYF. Together with reference TRBV18 and TRBJ2-5, the CDR3 gives the full variable domain: NAGVMQNPRHLVRRRGQEARLRCSPMKGHSHVYWYRQLPEEGLKFMVYLQKENIIDESGMPKERFSAEFPKEGPSILRIQQVVRGDSAAYFCASSPLGLQETQYFGPGTRLLVL.

This rearrangement joins TRBV7-2 to TRBJ1-5; no clear D gene. The CDR3 runs to 14 residues. CDR1 is SGHTA and CDR2 is FQGNSA in the germline V gene. V was clipped by 0 bases and J by 4 bases, with 7 bases between them. DNA for the CDR3: TGTGCCAGCAGCTTAGCGTACAGAAATCAGCCCCAGCATTTT. Amino acids: CASSLAYRNQPQHF.

This chain links TRBV11-2 with TRBJ1-2; TRBD1 is a possible D gene (5 bases). The germline V gene encodes CDR1 SGHAT and CDR2 FQNNGV. The CDR3 is 13 amino acids. The V and J ends lost 5 bases and 4 bases respectively, with 11 bases between them. The CDR3, as DNA: TGTGCCAGCAGCCCCGACAGAAGCTATGGCTACACCTTC. Translated, it gives CASSPDRSYGYTF. Supplemented by reference TRBV11-2 and TRBJ1-2, the full variable domain reads EAGVAQSPRYKIIEKRQSVAFWCNPISGHATLYWYQQILGQGPKLLIQFQNNGVVDDSQLPKDRFSAERLKGVDSTLKIQPAKLEDSAVYLCASSPDRSYGYTFGSGTRLTVV.

J is TRBJ2-1 and V is TRBV4-2; D might be TRBD2 (6 bases). CDR1 and CDR2 from the germline V gene are LGHNA and YNFKEQ. The V end lost 1 base, the J end lost 6 bases, and 13 bases lay between the germline ends. The length of the CDR3 is 15 residues. The CDR3 DNA sequence: TGTGCCAGCAGCCAAGGGGGACTTCGGTCCAATGAGCAGTTCTTC. This gives the protein CASSQGGLRSNEQFF.

The V and J genes are TRBV12-5 and TRBJ2-6; 9 nucleotides match TRBD2. Looked up from germline, CDR1 is LGHNT and CDR2 is FRNRAP. The CDR3 is 16 amino acids. The junction had 9 bases not matched to a gene; V was cut back by 0 bases and J by 12 bases. The chain's CDR3 is CASGLVSSGVLFVLTF. CDR3 DNA sequence: TGTGCTAGTGGTTTGGTATCTAGCGGGGTCCTTTTCGTCCTGACTTTC.

The chain combines TRBV9 with TRBJ2-5; 11 bases agree with TRBD2. From germline, CDR1 is SGDLS and CDR2 YYNGEE. J was trimmed by 5 bases and V by 0 bases; bases with no gene match: 9. This CDR3 region has 17 residues. CDR3 sequence reads: CASSVESSGRAGETQYF. Here the CDR3 DNA reads TGTGCCAGCAGCGTAGAAAGTAGCGGGAGGGCCGGGGAGACCCAGTACTTC.